The 8 T cell receptor beta chains reported below all come from one sample, sequenced in a study of CD8 T cells in Susac syndrome. Reverse transcription used roughly 0.5 to 1 ug RNA and random hexamers. TCRdb ran MiXCR on the immunoSEQ multiplex PCR reads and lists one entry per CDR3 protein. The table lists about 150,000 distinct CDR3 sequences, about 94% of them singletons. Material for sequencing was CD8+ T cells from PBMCs. These receptors were taken from a human donor with multiple sclerosis.

The rearrangement links TRBV13 to TRBJ1-1; D is perhaps TRBD1 (5 bases). CDR3 size: 13 residues. Germline V gene lookup returns CDR1 PRHDT and CDR2 FYEKMQ (reference sequence). V was cut by 5 bases and J by 1 base, with 8 bases left in between. The CDR3 region is CASSRGQNTEAFF. The CDR3 DNA is TGTGCCAGCAGCCGAGGACAGAACACTGAAGCTTTCTTT.

This rearrangement joins TRBV11-1 to TRBJ2-6, with 8 bases matching TRBD1. The CDR3 is made up of 20 amino acids. Germline V gene sequence: CDR1 SGHAT, CDR2 FQDESV (reference sequence). V gave up 3 bases and J gave up 0 bases; unmatched junction bases: 13. The CDR3 DNA sequence: TGTGCCAGCAGCTTTACGACAGGGGTCGACTCGGGCTCTGGGGCCAACGTCCTGACTTTC. This sequence encodes CASSFTTGVDSGSGANVLTF.

V is TRBV12-5 and J is TRBJ2-4; perhaps TRBD2 as D (8 bases). Trimming took 2 bases from V and 2 from J, leaving 13 bases between them. CDR1 is LGHNT and CDR2 is FRNRAP in the germline V gene. The CDR3 is 16 residues long. This CDR3 is CASGLREGAPKNIQYF. The CDR3 DNA reads TGTGCTAGTGGTTTGCGGGAGGGGGCTCCCAAAAACATTCAGTACTTC.

The rearrangement joins TRBV29-1 to TRBJ2-7; 10 bases match TRBD1. Germline assignment: CDR1 SQVTM and CDR2 ANQGSEA. The CDR3 is 11 residues long. V was pared by 5 bases and J by 6 bases, with 1 base of the junction left unmatched. In DNA form, the CDR3 reads TGCAGCGTTCGGGACAGGGGCGAGCAGTACTTC. Translating gives CSVRDRGEQYF.

The V and J genes are TRBV5-6 and TRBJ1-5, with D perhaps matching TRBD1 (5 bases). This CDR3 region has 16 residues. From germline, CDR1 is SGHDT and CDR2 YYEEEE. The V end was cut by 0 bases, the J end by 6 bases, with 16 bases between. CDR3 DNA sequence: TGTGCCAGCAGCTTGGGGGAGGCACAGGATTCTCAGCCCCAGCATTTT. Translation gives CASSLGEAQDSQPQHF.

The CDR3 loop is CSVEYEQSTDTQYF. Written as DNA, the CDR3 is TGCAGCGTTGAATACGAACAAAGCACAGATACGCAGTATTTT. The chain carries TRBV29-1 and TRBJ2-3; D unclear. The CDR3 covers 14 residues. The V end was cut by 2 bases, the J end by 0 bases, with 9 bases between. CDR1 and CDR2 (germline): SQVTM, ANQGSEA.

This rearrangement joins TRBV9 to TRBJ1-6; possibly TRBD1 for D (5 bases). Germline V gene sequence: CDR1 SGDLS, CDR2 YYNGEE. Trimming stripped 0 bases from V and 7 bases from J, with 11 bases between. This CDR3 contains 15 residues. CDR3 amino acids: CASSVEEGKNSPLHF. The CDR3 DNA reads as TGTGCCAGCAGCGTAGAGGAGGGGAAGAATTCACCCCTCCACTTT.

This clonotype was counted once. The J gene is TRBJ2-7, the V gene TRBV10-3; D is tentatively TRBD1 or TRBD2 (9 bases each). The germline gives CDR1 ENHRY, CDR2 SYGVKD. The CDR3 sequence is 14 residues long. Trimming left V 5 bases short and J 3 bases short, with 14 bases between. The CDR3 spells CAISLAGQGYEQYF. DNA of the CDR3: TGTGCCATCAGTCTAGCGGGACAGGGCTACGAGCAGTACTTC.